The source of this TCR beta chain is a study of human T cells and chemical hapten exposure. The table lists this clonotype with a few counts. Stated time point: patch test 1, 2 weeks after DPC sensitization. The treatment: therapeutic diphenylcyclopropenone sensitization with weekly scalp DPC. Germline V gene lookup returns CDR1 SGHVS and CDR2 FQNEAQ. The V and J ends lost 5 bases and 15 bases, in that order; junction bases with no gene match: 16. The CDR3 is 14 amino acids. Source study methods: TCRs per sample had a median of approximately 100,000 and ranged from 23,224 to 690,600. TCRdb passed the RACE reads through MiXCR, listing each CDR3 protein once. Here the V and J calls rest on TCRdb's processing, not on the authors' analysis. This sample has more than 100,000 distinct CDR3 sequences, with around 13% found just once.

This sequence was found in a man aged 18 to 30 with alopecia areata. Some clones in this sample may be carry-over from other donors' samples. The source material was whole blood, sampled in connection with sensitization to the hapten diphenylcyclopropenone (DPC). The J gene is TRBJ2-1, the V gene TRBV7-8; TRBD1 matches at 7 bases. CDR3: CASSTAGTVELLFF. As DNA, the CDR3 is TGTGCCAGCAGCACTGCCGGGACAGTTGAGCTTTTGTTCTTC.